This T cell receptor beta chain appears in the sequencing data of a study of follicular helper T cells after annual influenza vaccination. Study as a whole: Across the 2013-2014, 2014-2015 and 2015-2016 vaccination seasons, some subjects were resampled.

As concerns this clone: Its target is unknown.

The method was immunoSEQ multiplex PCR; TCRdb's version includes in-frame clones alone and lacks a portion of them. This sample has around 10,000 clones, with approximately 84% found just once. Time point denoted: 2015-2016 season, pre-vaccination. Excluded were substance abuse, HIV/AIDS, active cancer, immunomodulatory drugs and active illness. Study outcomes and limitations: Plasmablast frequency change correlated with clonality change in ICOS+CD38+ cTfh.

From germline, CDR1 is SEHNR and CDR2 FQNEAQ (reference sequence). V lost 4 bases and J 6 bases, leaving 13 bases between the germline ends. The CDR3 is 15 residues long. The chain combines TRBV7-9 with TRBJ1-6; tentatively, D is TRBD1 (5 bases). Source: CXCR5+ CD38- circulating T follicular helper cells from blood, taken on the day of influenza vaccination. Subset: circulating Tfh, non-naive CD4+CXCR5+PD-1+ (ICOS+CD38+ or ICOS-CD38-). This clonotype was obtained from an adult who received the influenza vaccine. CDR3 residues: CASSSGTSTNSPLHF. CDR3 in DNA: TGTGCCAGCAGCTCCGGGACGTCCACTAATTCACCCCTCCACTTT.